This T cell receptor beta chain was sequenced during a study of identifying expanded T cells in peripheral blood. No infections or other immune events were documented during collection. There are 14 residues in the CDR3. Per the germline V gene, CDR1 is SGHDT and CDR2 is YYEEEE. Germline trimming cut 3 bases from V and 3 bases from J; bases unmatched to any gene: 4. Clones were sequenced by immunoSEQ multiplex PCR, and TCRdb holds only the in-frame ones, with some missing. The sample carries around 76,000 clones, 75% to 90% recorded once. Findings and caveats of the study: Differentially abundant clones: about 1.2 between replicates, about 17 at about two weeks, 19 to 20 at four. Across healthy donors, higher total template counts meant significantly greater approximately two-week count variance.

As to this clone: Antigen specificity is unknown.

This chain joins TRBV5-6 and TRBJ2-5, with 8 nucleotides matching TRBD2. Sequenced input: blood. The source is a person between 18 and 75 years old in good health. CDR3 sequence (DNA): TGTGCCAGCAGCTATAGCGGGACCAAAGAGACCCAGTACTTC. This encodes CASSYSGTKETQYF.